This is a list of T cell receptor beta chains from one sample in a study of vaccination and CD4 T cells after COVID-19. TCRdb itself ran the PCR reads through MiXCR, one entry per CDR3 protein. The data hold approximately 11,000 distinct CDR3 sequences, with approximately 41% observed a single time. Antigen specificity for these receptors is unknown. Sequencing was done on a sample of CD4+ T cells from blood, cultured in vitro. The receptor set was obtained from a human donor who had recovered from COVID-19. The conserved cysteine and the conserved F or W are not part of the CDR3 here. D genes are given only for firm matches.

TRBV24-1,.,ATSDGRAALNQPQH
TRBV6-2/TRBV6-3,TRBD1,ASSYFGRGNYGYT
TRBV24-1,TRBD2,ATSDPGTSGSTETQY
TRBV6-1,.,ASSEVPHRDNQPQH
TRBV6-5,.,ASSYRSQPYEQY
TRBV27,.,ASSFQGDMDSPLH
TRBV20-1,TRBD1,SAGTGFQPQH
TRBV11-2,.,ASDLRTGSTEAF
TRBV4-3,.,ASSQHRGGGNTIY
TRBV10-3,.,AISLGGRDSSYEQY
TRBV6-1,.,ASRGQPQH
TRBV6-1,.,ASRPGLQYQETQY
TRBV19,.,ASSIGYTEAF
TRBV20-1,.,SARLSSYNSPLH
TRBV23-1,.,ASSQDSYEQY
TRBV5-4,TRBD1,ASSLGGAGGMDGYT
TRBV19,.,ASTPGSDSSYEQY
TRBV20-1,TRBD1,SARDARGINEKLF
TRBV6-2/TRBV6-3,.,ASNTGGYEQY
TRBV24-1,.,ATSDPNQETQY
TRBV4-3,TRBD2,ASSQGLAGSYNEQF
TRBV4-1,.,ASSQDRYKGASTDTQY
TRBV7-2,.,ASSFSWWYEQY
TRBV30,.,AWGLKGRNEQF
TRBV6-5,.,ASSYSGGAAQETQY
TRBV19,TRBD2,ASRPGGGHTGELF
TRBV24-1,.,ATSRANSFYNEQF
TRBV18,.,ASSPPDGVSTDTQY
TRBV29-1,TRBD1,SVEESGGAGYGYT
TRBV21-1,.,ARLSGSNYNEQF
TRBV10-3,.,AISEGGWAYEQY
TRBV7-3,TRBD1,ASSWTGQETQY
TRBV11-3,TRBD1,ASSLDSMPLETGAYGYT
TRBV11-2,TRBD2,ASSPLWRGGLRFNQETQY
TRBV20-1,.,SARSGGAVSYEQY
TRBV2,.,ATKVLLDMNTEAF
TRBV7-9,.,ASSSGVAEAF
TRBV27,.,ASQPLGAKNIQY
TRBV5-1,TRBD1,ASSNGQGAFNEQF
TRBV6-1,TRBD1,ASISGTAVAYGYT
TRBV7-9,TRBD1,ASSAGTVLSNQPQH
TRBV7-9,.,ASSLGQYNTGELF
TRBV7-2,.,ASSLAWGRNNQPQH
TRBV27,.,ASSPSPPRQTLAKNIQY
TRBV6-2/TRBV6-3,.,ASRTKPVLPTDTQY
TRBV5-6,.,ASSLWLALIYNEQF
TRBV27,TRBD1,ASSFRGPNQPQH